The clone carrying this T cell receptor beta chain was recorded a few times. The antigen remains unidentified. The data were obtained in a study of T cell repertoires in cytomegalovirus infection. Looking at the study overall: In the study, CMV epitopes included recently identified HLA-C-restricted and well-studied HLA-B-restricted ones. Study outcomes and limitations: Across the ex vivo response, the dominant clonotypes were HLA-C-restricted CMV-specific TCR beta clonotypes.

The CDR3 contains 17 residues. Germline CDR1 MNHEY, CDR2 SMNVEV (reference sequence). With 5 bases removed from V and 0 bases from J, the gap between germline ends came to 18 bases. MiXCR, run by TCRdb on the reads, gives a single entry per CDR3 protein. Among tens of thousands of distinct CDR3 sequences listed, about half were seen once. This clonotype was sampled from a human donor in good health (CMV status not recorded). Some clones in this sample may be carry-over from other donors' samples. The source material was CD8+ T cells from cultured PBMCs, sampled from culture after CMV antigen stimulation. The chain combines TRBV27 with TRBJ2-3, with D possibly matching TRBD1 (6 bases). The CDR3: CASSRSTGRSSTDTQYF. CDR3 nucleotide sequence: TGTGCCAGCAGTCGGTCAACAGGGCGTTCTAGCACAGATACGCAGTATTTT.